This T cell receptor (beta chain) comes out of a study of blood T cells in healthy people across ages. The study's findings and limits: Observed TCR beta diversity per million T cells went down as age went up. This fall followed a roughly linear course with age. Long-lived donors carried more naive CD4+ cells and greater diversity than aged donors. Unsorted PBMC input precluded a conclusive naive versus antigen-experienced comparison.

At least 6 million PBMCs were isolated per sample. The V and J ends lost 7 bases and 2 bases respectively, with 12 bases between them. This CDR3 has 14 residues. In germline, CDR1 is MDHEN, CDR2 SYDVKM. With a J-beta primer mix and a sample-barcoded 5' primer, a second PCR ran 7 to 11 cycles. TCRdb re-analysed the 5' RACE reads in MiXCR, keeping a single row per CDR3 protein. The data show roughly 1.5 million distinct CDR3 sequences, approximately 43% seen once. Details on this clonotype: The target antigen is unknown.

The sequence was collected from a young woman in good health. This chain links TRBV28 with TRBJ2-4; TRBD1 is a possible D gene (6 bases). Sequencing input: blood. The CDR3 protein is CASNTQGSKNIQYF. CDR3 DNA: TGTGCCAGCAACACCCAGGGGTCCAAAAACATTCAGTACTTC.